The 30 T cell receptor beta chains reported below all come from one sample, sequenced in a study of blood T cell repertoires in COVID-19. Assay used: immunoSEQ multiplex PCR; TCRdb lists only in-frame clones, some missing. The sample consists of 300,000 to 500,000 clones, around 89% of them appearing once. Material for sequencing was PBMCs or T cells enriched from blood (not recorded which). The receptors stem from a woman in her thirties with acute COVID-19.

The chain is built from TRBV19 and TRBJ2-1; 13 bases map to TRBD2. V lost 4 bases, J lost 12 bases, and 9 bases stayed unmatched. Germline-derived CDR1 and CDR2 are LNHDA and SQIVND (reference sequence). The CDR3 covers 15 residues. The CDR3 region has the DNA TGTGCCAGTAGTACACTAGCGGGGGGGCTGCCGTTGCAGTTCTTC. This gives the protein CASSTLAGGLPLQFF.

The chain joins TRBV10-1 to TRBJ2-7; possibly TRBD1 for D (6 bases). Germline assignment: CDR1 WNHNN and CDR2 SYGVQD (reference sequence). V lost 9 bases, J lost 7 bases, and 13 bases lay in between. The CDR3 extends over 11 amino acids. CDR3 coding DNA: TGCGCCAGTGGGACATCTTATGAGCAGTACTTC. It codes for CASGTSYEQYF.

The rearrangement links TRBV25-1 to TRBJ1-4, with D maybe TRBD1 (6 bases). Germline V gene data show CDR1 as MGHDK and CDR2 as SYGVNS. The CDR3 runs 15 residues. The V and J ends lost 1 base and 0 bases respectively, with 6 bases between them. CDR3: CASSEWTATNEKLFF. The CDR3 nucleotides are TGTGCCAGCAGTGAATGGACAGCAACTAATGAAAAACTGTTTTTT.

The J gene is TRBJ2-5, the V gene TRBV5-4; TRBD2 aligns across 12 bases. This CDR3 is 15 amino acids long. Germline V gives CDR1 SGHNT, CDR2 YYREEE (reference sequence). V dropped 4 bases and J dropped 5; count of bases not matched to a gene: 6. The CDR3 reads CASSRTSGGTETQYF. CDR3 sequence (DNA): TGTGCCAGCAGCCGAACTAGCGGGGGGACGGAGACCCAGTACTTC.

The J gene is TRBJ1-5, the V gene TRBV24-1, with D hard to call. CDR1 is KGHDR, CDR2 SFDVKD, per germline. The CDR3 is made up of 15 amino acids. The ends were cut back, 10 bases at V and 0 bases at J, with 15 bases in the middle. CDR3 DNA sequence: TGTGCCACTAAAATCGCGGAAGCTAGCAATCAGCCCCAGCATTTT. Translated, it gives CATKIAEASNQPQHF.

The rearrangement joins TRBV5-1 to TRBJ2-1; 8 bases map to TRBD1. CDR3 size: 13 residues. J lost 9 bases, V lost 3 bases, and 5 bases had no gene match. The germline V gene has CDR1 SGHRS and CDR2 YFSETQ. The DNA for the CDR3 is TGCGCCAGCAGCTGGACAGGGTCGGCTGAGCAGTTCTTC. Translation: CASSWTGSAEQFF.

This rearrangement joins TRBV5-1 to TRBJ2-7; TRBD2 aligns across 10 bases. The CDR3 sequence is 15 residues long. V dropped 0 bases and J dropped 7; count of bases not matched to a gene: 7. Germline-derived CDR1 and CDR2 are SGHRS and YFSETQ. CDR3 nucleotides: TGCGCCAGCAGCTTGGCCCGACTAGCGGGTATGGAGCAGTACTTC. As protein: CASSLARLAGMEQYF.

The chain recombines TRBV6-5 with TRBJ2-7, with TRBD1 matching 7 bases. After removal of 7 bases from V and 3 bases from J, the junction contained 9 bases not matched to a gene. Germline V gene lookup returns CDR1 MNHEY and CDR2 SVGAGI. This CDR3 is built from 14 residues. CDR3 sequence (DNA): TGTGCCAGCATGACAGGGACAGCGATCTACGAGCAGTACTTC. It specifies CASMTGTAIYEQYF.

The rearrangement links TRBV30 to TRBJ1-4, with TRBD1 identical over 8 bases. Looked up from germline, CDR1 is GTSNPN and CDR2 is SVGIG (reference sequence). V was pared by 5 bases and J by 4 bases, with 3 bases of the junction left unmatched. The CDR3 consists of 13 residues. CDR3 loop: CAWRDRSNEKLFF. The CDR3 nucleotides read TGTGCCTGGCGGGACAGGAGTAATGAAAAACTGTTTTTT.

The genes are TRBV6-2 or TRBV6-3 and TRBJ2-7; D may be TRBD1 (6 bases). Per the germline V gene, CDR1 is MNHEY and CDR2 is SVGEGT. Trimming shortened V by 0 bases and J by 6 bases, and 12 bases separated the two germline ends. The CDR3 runs 14 residues. For the CDR3, the DNA is TGTGCCAGCAGTTACTCATCAGGGGAATCCGAGCAGTACTTC. This gives the protein CASSYSSGESEQYF.

The V and J genes are TRBV20-1 and TRBJ1-3; D is unresolved. Trimming took 6 bases from V and 10 from J, leaving 13 bases between them. Germline V gives CDR1 DFQATT, CDR2 SNEGSKA (reference sequence). The CDR3 runs to 11 residues. For the CDR3, the DNA is TGCAGTGCCACCTATCGGGGAACCATATATTTT. Protein sequence: CSATYRGTIYF.

The chain joins TRBV5-6 to TRBJ1-5; maybe TRBD1 (6 bases). The V end was cut by 0 bases, the J end by 5 bases, with 18 bases between. Germline V CDR1 and CDR2: SGHDT, YYEEEE. The CDR3 consists of 17 residues. As DNA, the CDR3 is TGTGCCAGCAGCTTGGGGGCAGGGGTTTTCCCCTATCAGCCCCAGCATTTT. Amino acids: CASSLGAGVFPYQPQHF. The whole variable domain, filled in from reference TRBV5-6 and TRBJ1-5, reads DAGVTQSPTHLIKTRGQQVTLRCSPKSGHDTVSWYQQALGQGPQFIFQYYEEEERQRGNFPDRFSGHQFPNYSSELNVNALLLGDSALYLCASSLGAGVFPYQPQHFGDGTRLSIL.

The chain has TRBV11-3 and TRBJ2-3, with D perhaps matching TRBD2 (6 bases). V lost 3 bases and J lost 1, with 11 bases in between. There are 15 residues in the CDR3. CDR1 is SGHNT and CDR2 is YENEEA in the germline V gene. The CDR3, as DNA: TGTGCCAGCAGCTTGGGCGCTAGCGGCACAGATACGCAGTATTTT. This gives the protein CASSLGASGTDTQYF.

This clone was counted a single time. The CDR3 DNA sequence: TGTGCCAGCAGCTTGGAGGGGCAGGGGGGCTACGAGCAGTACTTC. It encodes CASSLEGQGGYEQYF. The chain combines TRBV5-4 with TRBJ2-7, with D maybe TRBD1 (7 bases). Trimming cost V 0 bases and J 3 bases, with 13 bases left between them. The CDR3 is made up of 15 amino acids. Germline V CDR1 and CDR2: SGHNT, YYREEE (reference sequence).

The chain employs TRBV24-1 and TRBJ2-2; D not certain. The CDR3 has 14 amino acids. Germline lookup yields CDR1 KGHDR and CDR2 SFDVKD. Trimming pared 4 bases from V and 0 bases from J, leaving 5 bases between. The CDR3 DNA sequence: TGTGCCACCAGTGACAGATCGAACACCGGGGAGCTGTTTTTT. Protein sequence: CATSDRSNTGELFF.

The J gene is TRBJ1-6, the V gene TRBV12-5; possibly TRBD1 for D (5 bases). The CDR3 runs 17 residues. CDR1 and CDR2 from the germline V gene are LGHNT and FRNRAP. V was trimmed by 5 bases and J by 8 bases, leaving 22 bases between them. CDR3 bases: TGTGCTAGTGGTCCGCCCTCCGGGACTGGAGATTATTCACCCCTCCACTTT. It is translated as CASGPPSGTGDYSPLHF.

The V and J genes are TRBV18 and TRBJ1-5, with a possible D match to TRBD1 (6 bases). V was shortened by 1 base and J by 5 bases, with 15 bases between the two germline ends. The germline V gene encodes CDR1 KGHSH and CDR2 LQKENI. The CDR3 totals 16 residues. The CDR3 is CASSPRGHPVDQPQHF. The CDR3 coding sequence is TGTGCCAGCTCACCACGGGGGCACCCTGTGGATCAGCCCCAGCATTTT.

This chain links TRBV11-2 with TRBJ1-1, with D possibly matching TRBD1 (5 bases). Trimming pared 5 bases from V and 3 bases from J, leaving 10 bases between. There are 13 residues in the CDR3. Germline V gene data show CDR1 as SGHAT and CDR2 as FQNNGV. CDR3 bases: TGTGCCAGCAGCCAAACGGGGGACACTGAAGCTTTCTTT. Its protein product is CASSQTGDTEAFF.

The V gene is TRBV7-9, the J gene TRBJ2-2; 11 bases are a match to TRBD1. V lost 3 bases to trimming and J lost 3 bases; unmatched junction nucleotides: 0. The length of the CDR3 is 15 residues. Looked up from germline, CDR1 is SEHNR and CDR2 is FQNEAQ (reference sequence). The CDR3: CASSLGQGDTGELFF. The CDR3 nucleotides read TGTGCCAGCAGCTTGGGACAGGGGGACACCGGGGAGCTGTTTTTT.

The rearrangement links TRBV19 to TRBJ2-7; tentative D call: TRBD2 (5 bases). The length of the CDR3 is 18 residues. Trimming took off 0 bases at V and 4 bases at J, with 22 bases between the two ends. CDR1 LNHDA and CDR2 SQIVND come from the germline V gene (reference sequence). The CDR3 loop is CASSIETGGGPDVYEQYF. CDR3 DNA sequence: TGTGCCAGTAGTATAGAGACGGGTGGAGGACCGGACGTTTACGAGCAGTACTTC.

The chain carries TRBV24-1 and TRBJ2-7, with TRBD2 matching over 8 bases. CDR3 length equals 17 residues. Germline V gene sequence: CDR1 KGHDR, CDR2 SFDVKD. V was clipped by 3 bases and J by 0 bases; unmatched bases: 9. Here the CDR3 DNA reads TGTGCCACCAGTGATGGGGGACTAGGCCGTAGCTCCTACGAGCAGTACTTC. This translates into CATSDGGLGRSSYEQYF.

This clone was picked up a small number of times. The chain uses TRBV6-5 and TRBJ1-1, with unresolved D. The V gene's germline CDR1 is MNHEY and CDR2 SVGAGI. There are 14 residues in the CDR3. V was clipped by 0 bases and J by 0 bases, with 5 bases between them. In DNA, the CDR3 is TGTGCCAGCAGTTACTCGAGAATGAACACTGAAGCTTTCTTT. This translates into CASSYSRMNTEAFF.

V and J are TRBV5-1 and TRBJ1-4, with D unclear. The V gene's germline CDR1 is SGHRS and CDR2 YFSETQ. The CDR3 length is 17 residues. Trimming cost V 0 bases and J 7 bases, with 19 bases left between them. The DNA for the CDR3 is TGCGCCAGCAGCTTGGTCTCCGGCTCAGAGGTAGCTGAAAAACTGTTTTTT. Translation: CASSLVSGSEVAEKLFF.

The gene calls are TRBV30 and TRBJ1-3, with 8 nucleotides matching TRBD1. Trimming removed 0 bases from V and 8 bases from J; junction bases left unmatched: 9. Looked up from germline, CDR1 is GTSNPN and CDR2 is SVGIG (reference sequence). The CDR3 runs to 15 residues. The CDR3 sequence is CAWSVLGQGLDTIYF. The CDR3 nucleotides are TGTGCCTGGAGTGTACTCGGACAGGGATTAGACACCATATATTTT.

V is TRBV4-1 and J is TRBJ2-2; tentative D call: TRBD1 (5 bases). Between the trimmed V and J ends, which lost 1 base and 3 bases, there was a span of 12 bases. The length of the CDR3 is 16 residues. Germline V gene sequence: CDR1 MGHRA, CDR2 YSYEKL. The CDR3, as DNA: TGCGCCAGCAGCCAAGCTGTCCAGGGTTACACCGGGGAGCTGTTTTTT. The encoded protein is CASSQAVQGYTGELFF.

The chain carries TRBV19 and TRBJ2-2; 8 positions agree with TRBD2. Germline V CDR1 and CDR2: LNHDA, SQIVND (reference sequence). The CDR3 is 17 residues long. Trimming cost V 0 bases and J 4 bases; bases outside gene matches: 7. The CDR3: CASSIEPSGSGTGELFF. The CDR3 bases are TGTGCCAGTAGTATAGAGCCTAGCGGGTCGGGCACCGGGGAGCTGTTTTTT. Full variable domain (rest looked up from reference TRBV19 and TRBJ2-2): DGGITQSPKYLFRKEGQNVTLSCEQNLNHDAMYWYRQDPGQGLRLIYYSQIVNDFQKGDIAEGYSVSREKKESFPLTVTSAQKNPTAFYLCASSIEPSGSGTGELFFGEGSRLTVL.

CDR3 in DNA: TGTGCCAGCAGCTCCCAGACAGGTTTGATGTTTCAAGAGACCCAGTACTTC. It encodes CASSSQTGLMFQETQYF. V gene TRBV7-2 combines with J gene TRBJ2-5; tentatively, D is TRBD1 (6 bases). Germline-derived CDR1 and CDR2 are SGHTA and FQGNSA. The length of the CDR3 is 17 residues. Trimming removed 4 bases from V and 2 bases from J, with 20 bases in between.

This clone was seen just once. The rearrangement links TRBV27 to TRBJ1-2, with D unresolved. The germline gives CDR1 MNHEY, CDR2 SMNVEV (reference sequence). The CDR3 extends over 13 amino acids. Trimming pared 3 bases from V and 3 bases from J, leaving 8 bases between. The CDR3 sequence: CASSFGSDYGYTF. In DNA, the CDR3 is TGTGCCAGCAGTTTTGGCAGCGACTATGGCTACACCTTC.

The J gene is TRBJ2-5, the V gene TRBV4-1; 11 bases map to TRBD2. There are 21 residues in the CDR3. Germline V gives CDR1 MGHRA, CDR2 YSYEKL. The V gene end was trimmed by 1 base and the J gene end by 1 base; junction bases not matched to a gene: 17. CDR3 in amino acids: CASSQGSLAGGRGSVQETQYF. The CDR3 region has the DNA TGCGCCAGCAGCCAAGGTTCTCTAGCGGGGGGACGAGGCTCCGTCCAAGAGACCCAGTACTTC.

Turning to this clone: The same CDR3 can be traced to other DNA sequences in this sample. The chain has TRBV5-1 and TRBJ2-1, with TRBD2 matching over 11 bases. V was pared by 0 bases and J by 6 bases, with 2 bases of the junction left unmatched. This CDR3 region has 15 residues. Germline V gene sequence: CDR1 SGHRS, CDR2 YFSETQ. CDR3 DNA sequence: TGCGCCAGCAGCTTGGCGCTAGCGGGGGGCAATGAGCAGTTCTTC. Its translation: CASSLALAGGNEQFF.